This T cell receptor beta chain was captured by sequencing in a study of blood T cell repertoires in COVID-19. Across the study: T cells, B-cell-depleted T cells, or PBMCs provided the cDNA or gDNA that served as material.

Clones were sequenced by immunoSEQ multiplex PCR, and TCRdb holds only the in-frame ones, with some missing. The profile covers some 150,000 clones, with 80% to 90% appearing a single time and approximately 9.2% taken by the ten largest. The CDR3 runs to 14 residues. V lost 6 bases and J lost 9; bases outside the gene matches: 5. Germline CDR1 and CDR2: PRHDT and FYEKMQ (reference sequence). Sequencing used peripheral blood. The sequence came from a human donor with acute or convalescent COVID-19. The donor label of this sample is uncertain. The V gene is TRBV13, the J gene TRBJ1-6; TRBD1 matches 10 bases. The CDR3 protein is CASSAGTGVSPLHF. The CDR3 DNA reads TGTGCCAGCAGTGCCGGGACAGGGGTTTCACCCCTCCACTTT.